What follows are 22 T cell receptor beta chains derived from one specimen sequenced in a study of blood T cell repertoires in COVID-19. Clones were read by immunoSEQ multiplex PCR, and TCRdb kept only the in-frame ones, dropping some. The table includes tens of thousands of clones, about 91% detected once. Sample: peripheral blood. These receptors all stem from a human donor with acute or convalescent COVID-19. The donor label of this sample is uncertain.

The rearrangement links TRBV29-1 to TRBJ1-2; 7 positions agree with TRBD1. The CDR3 contains 12 residues. Germline lookup yields CDR1 SQVTM and CDR2 ANQGSEA. The J segment lost 4 bases and the V segment lost 8 bases, leaving 7 bases of the junction unmatched. The CDR3 DNA follows: TGCAGCACGCAGGGACAGCTCTATGGCTACACCTTC. The encoded protein is CSTQGQLYGYTF.

V usage is TRBV24-1 and J usage is TRBJ2-2; D not resolved. CDR1 and CDR2 from the germline V gene are KGHDR and SFDVKD. There are 15 residues in the CDR3. Trimming left V 4 bases short and J 2 bases short, with 10 bases between. In DNA, the CDR3 is TGTGCCACCAGTGACCCAACTAAAAACACCGGGGAGCTGTTTTTT. Residues: CATSDPTKNTGELFF.

A single count supports this clone. This chain links TRBV5-1 with TRBJ2-3, with 7 bases identical to TRBD1. The CDR3 covers 13 residues. Germline V lookup: CDR1 SGHRS, CDR2 YFSETQ. V lost 4 bases to trimming and J lost 4 bases; unmatched junction nucleotides: 3. The CDR3: CASSTGAADTQYF. The CDR3, as DNA: TGCGCCAGCAGCACAGGGGCGGCAGATACGCAGTATTTT. The full variable domain, its missing parts supplied by reference TRBV5-1 and TRBJ2-3, is KAGVTQTPRYLIKTRGQQVTLSCSPISGHRSVSWYQQTPGQGLQFLFEYFSETQRNKGNFPGRFSGRQFSNSRSEMNVSTLELGDSALYLCASSTGAADTQYFGPGTRLTVL.

The chain carries TRBV19 and TRBJ2-1; a weak D match, TRBD1 (5 bases). The CDR3 extends over 13 amino acids. Germline V lookup: CDR1 LNHDA, CDR2 SQIVND (reference sequence). Trimming removed 6 bases from V and 13 bases from J, with 19 bases in between. This CDR3 is CASRARSGSYQFF. CDR3 sequence (DNA): TGTGCCAGTAGAGCACGATCAGGGTCATACCAGTTCTTC.

CDR3 residues: CASSPVSAGSYEKLFF. For the CDR3, the DNA is TGTGCCAGCTCACCAGTTTCGGCAGGGTCGTACGAAAAACTGTTTTTT. The chain is built from TRBV18 and TRBJ1-4; TRBD1 is a possible D gene (5 bases). Trimming stripped 2 bases from V and 8 bases from J, with 18 bases between. The germline V gene has CDR1 KGHSH and CDR2 LQKENI. The CDR3 runs 16 residues.

The V gene is TRBV6-6, the J gene TRBJ2-2; D unresolved. V lost 10 bases and J 2 bases, leaving 5 bases between the germline ends. Germline lookup yields CDR1 MNHNY and CDR2 SVGAGI (reference sequence). This CDR3 comprises 11 residues. The CDR3 loop is CATRNTGELFF. Here the CDR3 DNA reads TGTGCCACGAGAAACACCGGGGAGCTGTTTTTT.

The CDR3 sequence: CATSRDLLEMNTEAFF. CDR3 DNA: TGTGCCACCAGCAGAGATCTACTGGAGATGAACACTGAAGCTTTCTTT. The V and J genes are TRBV15 and TRBJ1-1, with D uncertain. The CDR3 length is 16 residues. With 0 bases removed from V and 0 bases from J, the gap between germline ends came to 11 bases. Germline assignment: CDR1 LNHNV and CDR2 YYDKDF (reference sequence).

DNA for the CDR3: TGTGCCAGCAGCCTGCAGGGTAGGGAGCAGTTCTTC. It encodes CASSLQGREQFF. The chain joins TRBV5-4 to TRBJ2-1, with D maybe TRBD1 (5 bases). CDR1 is SGHNT, CDR2 YYREEE, per germline (reference sequence). CDR3 length equals 12 residues. The germline V and J ends were trimmed by 4 bases and 10 bases, with 12 bases remaining between them.

The chain is built from TRBV9 and TRBJ2-3; 7 nucleotides match TRBD1. V lost 0 bases, J lost 3 bases, and 10 bases stayed unmatched. CDR1 is SGDLS, CDR2 YYNGEE, per germline. CDR3 size: 17 residues. The CDR3 region is CASSVAFGTARTDTQYF. CDR3 in DNA: TGTGCCAGCAGCGTAGCTTTTGGGACAGCCCGAACAGATACGCAGTATTTT. Variable domain in full (rest from reference TRBV9 and TRBJ2-3): DSGVTQTPKHLITATGQRVTLRCSPRSGDLSVYWYQQSLDQGLQFLIQYYNGEERAKGNILERFSAQQFPDLHSELNLSSLELGDSALYFCASSVAFGTARTDTQYFGPGTRLTVL.

The CDR3 DNA reads TGTGCCAGCAGCCAAGCAGGTTCCTATAATTCACCCCTCCACTTT. Protein: CASSQAGSYNSPLHF. The rearrangement joins TRBV3-1 (or the pseudogene TRBV3-2) to TRBJ1-6; D not certain. V lost 1 base, J lost 1 base, and 5 bases lay in between. Germline loops: CDR1 LGHDT, CDR2 YNNKEL (reference sequence). CDR3 size: 15 residues.

This clone was found a few times. The rearrangement joins TRBV19 to TRBJ1-2; D perhaps matches TRBD1 (6 bases). V was trimmed by 8 bases and J by 3 bases, leaving 10 bases between them. Germline loops: CDR1 LNHDA, CDR2 SQIVND (reference sequence). CDR3 length equals 12 residues. In DNA, the CDR3 is TGTGCCAGTGCAGGGGTCGACTATGGCTACACCTTC. Amino acid sequence: CASAGVDYGYTF.

The chain is built from TRBV12-3 or TRBV12-4 and TRBJ1-3; D ambiguous. The CDR3 totals 12 residues. V gave up 5 bases and J gave up 7 bases, with 9 bases separating them. The DNA for the CDR3 is TGTGCCAGCAGTCTGTTCAGTAACACCATATATTTT. Encoded protein: CASSLFSNTIYF.

V usage is TRBV10-3 and J usage is TRBJ2-3; no clear D gene. Trimming took 4 bases from V and 2 from J, leaving 19 bases between them. This CDR3 is 17 amino acids long. CDR1 ENHRY and CDR2 SYGVKD come from the germline V gene. The CDR3 DNA is TGTGCCATCAGTGGTACAGTGGTCCTTGAAGACACAGATACGCAGTATTTT. Translation gives CAISGTVVLEDTDTQYF.

The chain joins TRBV15 to TRBJ2-5; D is perhaps TRBD1 (5 bases). Germline V gives CDR1 LNHNV, CDR2 YYDKDF (reference sequence). The CDR3 extends over 13 amino acids. The V and J ends lost 2 bases and 5 bases respectively, with 9 bases between them. The CDR3 region has the DNA TGTGCCACCAGCAGACAGGGCTCGGAGACCCAGTACTTC. This translates into CATSRQGSETQYF.

V is TRBV6-5 and J is TRBJ2-5, with TRBD1 matching 12 bases. The length of the CDR3 is 16 residues. Germline CDR1 and CDR2: MNHEY and SVGAGI. Trimming removed 4 bases from V and 5 bases from J; junction bases left unmatched: 8. The CDR3 coding sequence is TGTGCCAGCAGTTTATCCGGGACAGGGGGCTCGGAGACCCAGTACTTC. Translation gives CASSLSGTGGSETQYF.

The CDR3 loop is CASVPDRGMAGANVLTF. CDR3 DNA sequence: TGTGCCAGCGTGCCTGACCGGGGTATGGCTGGGGCCAACGTCCTGACTTTC. This chain links TRBV2 with TRBJ2-6, with a weak D call TRBD2 (5 bases). V lost 8 bases, J lost 2 bases, and 19 bases lay in between. This CDR3 is built from 17 residues. The germline V gene has CDR1 SNHLY and CDR2 FYNNEI.

This chain connects TRBV15 to TRBJ1-1, with 7 bases aligning to TRBD1. Germline values: CDR1 LNHNV, CDR2 YYDKDF (reference sequence). V lost 5 bases to trimming and J lost 11 bases; unmatched junction nucleotides: 8. This CDR3 region has 12 residues. CDR3 coding DNA: TGTGCCACCAGCGGCAGGGGGTTGAAGGCTTTCTTT. Protein sequence: CATSGRGLKAFF.

The V and J genes are TRBV5-4 and TRBJ1-2, with TRBD1 matching 10 bases. Germline values: CDR1 SGHNT, CDR2 YYREEE (reference sequence). Trimming took 5 bases from V and 5 from J; bases not matched to a gene: 6. This CDR3 has 14 residues. CDR3 bases: TGTGCCAGCAGTCCCGGGACAGGGGTTTATGGCTACACCTTC. Translation gives CASSPGTGVYGYTF.

The chain joins TRBV7-2 to TRBJ1-2, with a weak D call TRBD1 (6 bases). There are 15 residues in the CDR3. Trimming took 7 bases from V and 7 from J, leaving 22 bases between them. Germline V gene sequence: CDR1 SGHTA, CDR2 FQGNSA. The CDR3 here is CASTGIRAGAPGYTF. CDR3 coding DNA: TGTGCCAGCACCGGGATCCGTGCGGGGGCGCCTGGCTACACCTTC.

The chain couples TRBV12-5 to TRBJ2-7; 8 bases are a match to TRBD2. Germline V gene lookup returns CDR1 LGHNT and CDR2 FRNRAP. The CDR3 is 13 amino acids. J lost 6 bases, V lost 3 bases, and 4 bases had no gene match. DNA of the CDR3: TGTGCTAGTGGTTTCGGCGGGAGGAGCGAGCAGTACTTC. Its protein is CASGFGGRSEQYF.

This chain links TRBV7-6 with TRBJ1-2; the D gene is possibly TRBD1 (6 bases). CDR1 and CDR2 from the germline V gene are SGHVS and FNYEAQ. The CDR3 is made up of 15 amino acids. V was cut by 2 bases and J by 11 bases, with 21 bases left in between. As DNA, the CDR3 is TGTGCCAGCAGCTTACGGGGGGGCACGGCTATGGAGTACACCTTC. Translated, it gives CASSLRGGTAMEYTF.

The V and J genes are TRBV28 and TRBJ1-5, with 9 nucleotides matching TRBD1. This CDR3 is 14 amino acids long. Germline lookup yields CDR1 MDHEN and CDR2 SYDVKM. Trimming cost V 5 bases and J 1 base; bases outside gene matches: 0. This CDR3 reads CASSDRGSNQPQHF. The CDR3 bases are TGTGCCAGCAGTGACAGGGGGAGCAATCAGCCCCAGCATTTT.